This entry lists 10 T cell receptor beta chains sequenced from one sample in a study of Graves' ophthalmopathy and Graves' hyperthyroidism. The TCR beta CDR3 regions underwent amplification from RNA transcripts. HTBI primers were used in a first-round RT-PCR, which preceded a second-round multiplex PCR. TCRdb reanalysed the multiplex PCR reads using MiXCR and keeps one entry per CDR3 protein. This sample has some 520,000 distinct CDR3 sequences, with 14% found just once. Input material: blood. The receptors originated from a woman in her twenties or thirties with Graves' ophthalmopathy.

This clonotype was observed at least ten times. The CDR3, as DNA: TGTGCCAGCACTCTAGGGTTACAAGAGACCCAGTACTTC. The encoded protein is CASTLGLQETQYF. The gene calls are TRBV6-1 and TRBJ2-5, with D uncertain. The CDR3 consists of 13 residues. Trimming pared 7 bases from V and 2 bases from J, leaving 11 bases between. From germline, CDR1 is MNHNS and CDR2 SASEGT.

The sample holds many counts of this clonotype. The rearrangement joins TRBV6-5 to TRBJ1-2; D is possibly TRBD1 (5 bases). Trimming took off 0 bases at V and 2 bases at J, with 10 bases between the two ends. The CDR3 sequence is 15 residues long. Germline loops: CDR1 MNHEY, CDR2 SVGAGI. CDR3 amino acids: CASSYSPRGNYGYTF. In DNA form, the CDR3 reads TGTGCCAGCAGTTACTCCCCCCGGGGCAACTATGGCTACACCTTC.

This clonotype was detected many times. The chain is built from TRBV12-5 and TRBJ2-5; no reliable D call. Germline V lookup: CDR1 LGHNT, CDR2 FRNRAP. With 0 bases removed from V and 2 bases from J, the gap between germline ends came to 1 base. The CDR3 totals 12 residues. The CDR3 DNA reads as TGTGCTAGTGGTTTGGTTCAAGAGACCCAGTACTTC. This sequence encodes CASGLVQETQYF.

This clonotype has just a few counts. The chain recombines TRBV6-1 with TRBJ2-7; D may be TRBD1 (5 bases). Germline V lookup: CDR1 MNHNS, CDR2 SASEGT. V gave up 7 bases and J gave up 2 bases, with 18 bases separating them. The CDR3 has 15 residues. CDR3 region: CASTLDTTRTYEQYF. The DNA for the CDR3 is TGTGCCAGCACCCTGGACACTACTCGTACCTACGAGCAGTACTTC.

V usage is TRBV28 and J usage is TRBJ1-1; a possible D gene is TRBD1 (5 bases). CDR3 length equals 13 residues. Germline CDR1 is MDHEN and CDR2 is SYDVKM. V was cut by 6 bases and J by 4 bases, with 12 bases left in between. CDR3 bases: TGTGCCAGCAGCTTGGGGGAGATCACTGAAGCTTTCTTT. It encodes CASSLGEITEAFF.

The table lists this clonotype with a few counts. The J gene is TRBJ1-6, the V gene TRBV20-1, with no clear D. Germline V gene lookup returns CDR1 DFQATT and CDR2 SNEGSKA (reference sequence). The V gene lost 3 bases and the J gene lost 0 bases, with 12 bases spanning the gap. The CDR3 sequence is 16 residues long. CDR3 DNA: TGCAGTGCTAGGAACGGGGAAAGCTCCTATAATTCACCCCTCCACTTT. Translated: CSARNGESSYNSPLHF.

Comments on this clonotype: A read error may explain this, as a much larger clone is one base away. For the CDR3, the DNA is TGTGCCAGCAGTGTTGCAAGGGGTTACACTGAAGCTTTCTTT. Translation gives CASSVARGYTEAFF. The genes are TRBV12-3 or TRBV12-4 and TRBJ1-1; TRBD1 is a possible D gene (5 bases). V was pared by 5 bases and J by 3 bases, with 13 bases between. This CDR3 is 14 amino acids long.

In this sample, this clonotype turned up a few times. This chain links TRBV7-9 with TRBJ1-3, with 7 bases fitting TRBD1. The CDR3 has 14 amino acids. The trim removed 1 base at V and 7 bases at J, leaving 4 bases unmatched. Germline V lookup: CDR1 SEHNR, CDR2 FQNEAQ (reference sequence). CDR3 sequence: CASSLGKQGNTIYF. The CDR3, as DNA: TGTGCCAGCAGCTTAGGGAAACAGGGGAACACCATATATTTT.

This clonotype was seen many times. J is TRBJ2-7 and V is TRBV5-1; no firm D call. Trimming removed 6 bases from V and 7 bases from J, with 14 bases in between. CDR3 length equals 12 residues. Germline CDR1 is SGHRS and CDR2 is YFSETQ. The chain's CDR3 is CASTSDGREQYF. The DNA for the CDR3 is TGCGCCAGCACCTCCGATGGGCGGGAGCAGTACTTC.

This clonotype showed up many times. This rearrangement joins TRBV28 to TRBJ1-5, with a possible D match to TRBD1 (5 bases). The CDR3 sequence is 14 residues long. V lost 8 bases, J lost 3 bases, and 14 bases lay in between. Germline V gene data show CDR1 as MDHEN and CDR2 as SYDVKM. The CDR3 DNA sequence: TGTGCCAGCTCCGGCGGGGGGAACAATCAGCCCCAGCATTTT. Its translation: CASSGGGNNQPQHF.